This TCR beta chain derives from a study of control samples from healthy donors and cancer patients. This clone was found a few times. Produced via immunoSEQ multiplex PCR; TCRdb's table is partial and in-frame only. The table has around 130,000 clones, 89% seen once. The germline CDR1 and CDR2 sequences are LGHDT and YNNKEL (reference sequence). V lost 4 bases and J lost 9, with 9 bases in between. The CDR3 contains 11 residues. This rearrangement joins TRBV3-1 (or the pseudogene TRBV3-2) to TRBJ1-2, with unresolved D. Sequencing used blood. The source of this sequence is a man in his fifties or sixties in good health. For the CDR3, the DNA is TGTGCCAGCAGCCGTGGATTGAGCTACACCTTC. Translation gives CASSRGLSYTF.